This TCR beta chain emerged from a study of T cell repertoires in cytomegalovirus infection. This clonotype was seen ten or more times. Antigen specificity is unknown. TCRdb passed the reads through MiXCR, listing each CDR3 protein once. The sample has just under 300,000 distinct CDR3 sequences, about 9.1% seen once. Study results and limitations: CMV-specific TCR beta clonotypes restricted by HLA-C dominated the ex vivo response.

This receptor was obtained from a human donor in good health (CMV status not recorded). Some clones in this sample may be carry-over from other donors' samples. Sequencing was done on a sample of PBMCs.

The CDR3 reads CSAYGVGNEQFF. DNA of the CDR3: TGCAGTGCTTATGGGGTTGGCAATGAGCAGTTCTTC. This chain joins TRBV20-1 and TRBJ2-1; D is unresolved. This CDR3 has 12 amino acids. V was cut by 5 bases and J by 6 bases, with 11 bases left in between. The germline gives CDR1 DFQATT, CDR2 SNEGSKA (reference sequence).